This TCR beta chain was captured in a study of T cell repertoires in cytomegalovirus infection. The CDR3 runs to 16 residues. Trimming cost V 8 bases and J 4 bases, with 20 bases left between them. CDR1 and CDR2 from the germline V gene are LNHDA and SQIVND (reference sequence). This clonotype came up a few times. What it binds is unknown. TCRdb fed the reads into MiXCR, producing one record per CDR3 protein. The sample holds roughly 860,000 distinct CDR3 sequences, approximately 29% seen once. Findings and limits, study-wide: Accumulated public TCR beta family frequency recognized individuals carrying CMV together with the relevant HLA. Predominance within the ex vivo response was attributable to HLA-C-restricted CMV-specific TCR beta clonotypes.

The source is a human donor in good health (CMV status not recorded). Some clones in this sample may be carry-over from other donors' samples. Sequencing was performed on cultured CD8+ T cells from PBMCs, taken from culture after CMV antigen stimulation. The chain employs TRBV19 and TRBJ2-2; no reliable D call. In DNA form, the CDR3 reads TGTGCCAGTCTAAACTTGCCCACGAGGAGCACCGGGGAGCTGTTTTTT. It translates to CASLNLPTRSTGELFF.